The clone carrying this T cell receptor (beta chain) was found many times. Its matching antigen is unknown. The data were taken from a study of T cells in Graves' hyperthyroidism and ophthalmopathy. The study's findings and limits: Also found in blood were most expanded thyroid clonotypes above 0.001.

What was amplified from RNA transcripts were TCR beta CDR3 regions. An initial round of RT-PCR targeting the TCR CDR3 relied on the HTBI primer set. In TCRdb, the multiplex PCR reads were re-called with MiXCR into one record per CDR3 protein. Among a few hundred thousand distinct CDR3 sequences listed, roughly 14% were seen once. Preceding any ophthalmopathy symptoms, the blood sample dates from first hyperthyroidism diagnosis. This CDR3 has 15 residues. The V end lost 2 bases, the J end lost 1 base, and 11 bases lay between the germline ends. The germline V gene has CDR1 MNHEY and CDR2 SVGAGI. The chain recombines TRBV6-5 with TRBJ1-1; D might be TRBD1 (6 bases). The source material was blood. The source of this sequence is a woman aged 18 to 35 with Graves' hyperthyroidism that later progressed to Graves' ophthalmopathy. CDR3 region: CASSYRDTPNTEAFF. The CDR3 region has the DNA TGTGCCAGCAGTTACCGGGACACCCCGAACACTGAAGCTTTCTTT.